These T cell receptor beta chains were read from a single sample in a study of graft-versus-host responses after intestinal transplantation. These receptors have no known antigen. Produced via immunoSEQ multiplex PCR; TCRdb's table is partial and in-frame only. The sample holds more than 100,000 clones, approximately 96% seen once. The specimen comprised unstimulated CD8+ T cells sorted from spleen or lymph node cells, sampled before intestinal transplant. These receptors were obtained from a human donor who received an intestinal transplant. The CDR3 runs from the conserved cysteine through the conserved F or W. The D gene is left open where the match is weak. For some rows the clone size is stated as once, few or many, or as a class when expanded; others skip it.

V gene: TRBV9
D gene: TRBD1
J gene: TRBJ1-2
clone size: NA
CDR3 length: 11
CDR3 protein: CASSTGEGYTF
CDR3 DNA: TGTGCCAGCAGTACAGGGGAGGGCTACACCTTC

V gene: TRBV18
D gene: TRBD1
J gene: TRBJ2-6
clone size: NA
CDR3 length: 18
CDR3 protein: CASSPRTGKIGGANVLTF
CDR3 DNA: TGTGCCAGCTCACCCCGGACAGGGAAGATCGGTGGGGCCAACGTCCTGACTTTC

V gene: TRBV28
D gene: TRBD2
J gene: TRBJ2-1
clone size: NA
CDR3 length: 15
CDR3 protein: CASSQRAGIGDEQFF
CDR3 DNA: TGTGCCAGCAGTCAGCGAGCGGGAATAGGGGATGAGCAGTTCTTC

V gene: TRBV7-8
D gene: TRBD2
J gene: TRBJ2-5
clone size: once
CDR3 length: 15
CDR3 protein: CASSLGSGSPIKQYF
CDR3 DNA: TGTGCCAGCAGCTTAGGGAGCGGGAGCCCGATAAAGCAGTACTTC

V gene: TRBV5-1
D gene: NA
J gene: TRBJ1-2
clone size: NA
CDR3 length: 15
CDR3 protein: CASSPVEGLNYGYTF
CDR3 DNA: TGCGCCAGCAGCCCGGTCGAGGGGTTGAACTATGGCTACACCTTC

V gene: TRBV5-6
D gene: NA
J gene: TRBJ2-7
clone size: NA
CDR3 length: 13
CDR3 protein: CASSLGLVYEQYF
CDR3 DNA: TGTGCCAGCAGCTTGGGACTAGTTTACGAGCAGTACTTC

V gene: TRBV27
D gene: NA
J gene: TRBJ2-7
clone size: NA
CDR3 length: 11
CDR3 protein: CASSFGYEQYF
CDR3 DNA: TGTGCCAGCAGTTTTGGCTACGAGCAGTACTTC

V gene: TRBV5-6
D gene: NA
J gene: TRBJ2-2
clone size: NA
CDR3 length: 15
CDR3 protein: CASSLGAGNTGELFF
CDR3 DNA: TGTGCCAGCAGCTTGGGGGCAGGCAACACCGGGGAGCTGTTTTTT

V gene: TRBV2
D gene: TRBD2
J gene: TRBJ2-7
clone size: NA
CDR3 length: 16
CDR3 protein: CASSRNPSGRFYEQYF
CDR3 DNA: TGTGCCAGCAGTCGGAATCCTAGCGGGAGATTCTACGAGCAGTACTTC

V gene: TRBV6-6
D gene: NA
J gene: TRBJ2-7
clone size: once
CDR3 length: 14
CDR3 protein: CASSYSKVFYEQYF
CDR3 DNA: TGTGCCAGCAGTTACTCGAAGGTTTTCTACGAGCAGTACTTC

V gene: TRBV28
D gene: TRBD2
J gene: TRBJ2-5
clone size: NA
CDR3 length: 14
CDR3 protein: CASNDGLAEETQYF
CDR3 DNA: TGTGCCAGCAACGATGGACTAGCGGAAGAGACCCAGTACTTC

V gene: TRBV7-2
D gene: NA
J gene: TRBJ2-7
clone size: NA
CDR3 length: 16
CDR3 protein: CASSRREGEKWYEQYF
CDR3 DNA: TGTGCCAGCAGCCGTAGGGAGGGGGAGAAATGGTACGAGCAGTACTTC

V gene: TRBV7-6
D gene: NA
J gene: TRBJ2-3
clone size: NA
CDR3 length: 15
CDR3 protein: CASSLRQTSTDTQYF
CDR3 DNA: TGTGCCAGCAGCCTAAGACAGACCAGCACAGATACGCAGTATTTT

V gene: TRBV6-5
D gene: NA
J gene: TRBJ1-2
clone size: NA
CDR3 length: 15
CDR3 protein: CASSYSILSTQGYTF
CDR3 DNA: TGTGCCAGCAGTTACTCGATTCTCTCCACCCAAGGCTACACCTTC

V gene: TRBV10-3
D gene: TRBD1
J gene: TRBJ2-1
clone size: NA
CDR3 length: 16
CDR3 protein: CAISESQDRSGNEQFF
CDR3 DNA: TGTGCCATCAGTGAGTCACAGGACAGGTCGGGCAATGAGCAGTTCTTC

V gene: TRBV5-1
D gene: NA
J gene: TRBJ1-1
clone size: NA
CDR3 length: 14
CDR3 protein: CASSLEGMNTEAFF
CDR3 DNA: TGCGCCAGCAGCTTGGAGGGGATGAACACTGAAGCTTTCTTT

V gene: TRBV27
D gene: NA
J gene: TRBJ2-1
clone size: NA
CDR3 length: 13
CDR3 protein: CASSLAGYNEQFF
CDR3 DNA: TGTGCCAGCTCCCTGGCGGGGTACAATGAGCAGTTCTTC

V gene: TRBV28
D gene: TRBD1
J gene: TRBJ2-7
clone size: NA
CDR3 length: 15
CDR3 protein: CASSAPGTVSHEQYF
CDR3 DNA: TGTGCCAGCAGTGCTCCCGGGACAGTATCCCACGAGCAGTACTTC

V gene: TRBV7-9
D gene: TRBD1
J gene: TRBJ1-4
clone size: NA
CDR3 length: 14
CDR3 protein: CASSSDRGSEKLFF
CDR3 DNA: TGTGCCAGCAGCTCGGACAGGGGGAGTGAAAAACTGTTTTTT

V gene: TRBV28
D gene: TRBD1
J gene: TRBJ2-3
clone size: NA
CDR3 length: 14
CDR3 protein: CASSSTGSTDTQYF
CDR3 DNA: TGTGCCAGCAGTTCGACAGGGAGCACAGATACGCAGTATTTT

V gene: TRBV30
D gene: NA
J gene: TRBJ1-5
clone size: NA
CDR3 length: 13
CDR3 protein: CAWSDGPYQPQHF
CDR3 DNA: TGTGCCTGGAGTGACGGACCGTATCAGCCCCAGCATTTT

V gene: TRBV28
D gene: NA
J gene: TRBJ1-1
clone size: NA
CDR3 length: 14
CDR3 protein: CASRAPTRNTEAFF
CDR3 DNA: TGTGCCAGCAGGGCCCCCACCAGGAACACTGAAGCTTTCTTT

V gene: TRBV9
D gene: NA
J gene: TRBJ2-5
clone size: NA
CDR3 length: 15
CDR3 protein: CASSVAGGGSETQYF
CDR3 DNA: TGTGCCAGCAGCGTAGCCGGCGGGGGCTCGGAGACCCAGTACTTC

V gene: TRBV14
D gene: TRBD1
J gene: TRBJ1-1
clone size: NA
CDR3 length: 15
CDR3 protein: CASSRQDRVNTEAFF
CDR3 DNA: TGTGCCAGCAGCCGACAGGACAGGGTGAACACTGAAGCTTTCTTT

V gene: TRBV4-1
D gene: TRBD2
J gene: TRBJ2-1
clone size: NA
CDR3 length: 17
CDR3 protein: CASSQVWRETLVDEQFF
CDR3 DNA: TGCGCCAGCAGCCAAGTCTGGCGGGAGACCTTGGTGGATGAGCAGTTCTTC

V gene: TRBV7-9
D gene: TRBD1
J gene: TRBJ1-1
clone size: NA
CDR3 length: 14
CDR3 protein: CASSPRQGGTEAFF
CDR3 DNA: TGTGCCAGCAGCCCGCGACAGGGGGGGACTGAAGCTTTCTTT

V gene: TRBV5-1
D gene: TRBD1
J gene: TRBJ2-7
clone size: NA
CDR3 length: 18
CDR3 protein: CASSLAVSGQGVPYEQYF
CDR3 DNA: TGCGCCAGCAGCTTGGCCGTCTCGGGACAGGGGGTTCCCTACGAGCAGTACTTC

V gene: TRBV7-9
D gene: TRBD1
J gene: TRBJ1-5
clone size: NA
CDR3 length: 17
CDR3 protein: CASSLFTGTGDNQPQHF
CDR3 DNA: TGTGCCAGCAGCTTATTTACCGGGACAGGGGACAATCAGCCCCAGCATTTT

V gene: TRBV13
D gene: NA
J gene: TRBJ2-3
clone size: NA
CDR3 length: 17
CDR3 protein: CASSLGGTQTGTDTQYF
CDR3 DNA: TGTGCCAGCAGCTTAGGGGGGACTCAAACGGGCACAGATACGCAGTATTTT

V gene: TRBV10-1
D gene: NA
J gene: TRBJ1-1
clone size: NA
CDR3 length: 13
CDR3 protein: CASSEAGEDEAFF
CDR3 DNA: TGCGCCAGCAGTGAGGCAGGGGAGGATGAAGCTTTCTTT

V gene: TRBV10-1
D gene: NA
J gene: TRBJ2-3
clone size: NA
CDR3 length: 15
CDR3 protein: CASSESSGLADTQYF
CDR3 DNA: TGCGCCAGCAGTGAGTCATCGGGGCTCGCAGATACGCAGTATTTT

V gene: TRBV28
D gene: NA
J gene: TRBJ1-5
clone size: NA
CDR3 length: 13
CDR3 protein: CASSPLSNQPQHF
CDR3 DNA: TGTGCCAGCAGCCCATTAAGCAATCAGCCCCAGCATTTT

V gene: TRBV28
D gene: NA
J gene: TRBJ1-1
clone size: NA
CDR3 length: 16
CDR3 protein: CASSLYRDTGDTEAFF
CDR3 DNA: TGTGCCAGCAGTTTATACAGGGACACCGGAGACACTGAAGCTTTCTTT

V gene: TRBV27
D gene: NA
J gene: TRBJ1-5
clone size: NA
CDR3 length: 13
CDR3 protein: CASSFLGDQPQHF
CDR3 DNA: TGTGCCAGCAGTTTTCTGGGGGATCAGCCCCAGCATTTT

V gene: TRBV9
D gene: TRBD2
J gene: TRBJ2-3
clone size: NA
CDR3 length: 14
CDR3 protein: CASSASGRADTQYF
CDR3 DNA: TGTGCCAGCAGCGCTAGCGGGAGAGCGGATACGCAGTATTTT

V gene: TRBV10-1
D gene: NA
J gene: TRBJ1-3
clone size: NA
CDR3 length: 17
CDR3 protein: CASSPWTDDYSGNTIYF
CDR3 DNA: TGCGCCAGCAGTCCATGGACGGATGACTACTCTGGAAACACCATATATTTT

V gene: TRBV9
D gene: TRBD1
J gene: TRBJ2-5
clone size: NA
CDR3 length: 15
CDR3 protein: CASSDLGQGVETQYF
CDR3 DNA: TGTGCCAGCAGCGACCTCGGACAGGGGGTGGAGACCCAGTACTTC

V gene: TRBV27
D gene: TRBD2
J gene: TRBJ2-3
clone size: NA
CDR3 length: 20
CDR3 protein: CASSLIGLAGHSPPQDTQYF
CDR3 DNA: TGTGCCAGCAGTTTAATAGGACTAGCGGGCCATTCACCCCCCCAAGATACGCAGTATTTT

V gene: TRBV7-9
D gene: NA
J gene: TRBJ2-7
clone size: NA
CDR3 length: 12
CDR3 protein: CASSLGVYEQYF
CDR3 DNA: TGTGCCAGCAGCTTAGGCGTCTACGAGCAGTACTTC

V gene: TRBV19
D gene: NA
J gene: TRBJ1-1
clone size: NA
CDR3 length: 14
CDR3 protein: CASSIPGLGTEAFF
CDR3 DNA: TGTGCCAGTAGTATCCCAGGACTCGGCACTGAAGCTTTCTTT

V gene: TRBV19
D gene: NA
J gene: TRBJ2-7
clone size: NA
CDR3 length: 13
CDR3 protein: CASSIPGLYEQYF
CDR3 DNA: TGTGCCAGTAGTATCCCGGGTCTCTACGAGCAGTACTTC

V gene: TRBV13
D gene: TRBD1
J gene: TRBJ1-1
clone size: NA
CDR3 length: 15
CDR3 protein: CASSIPGQGTPEAFF
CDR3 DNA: TGTGCCAGCAGCATCCCGGGACAGGGTACCCCTGAAGCTTTCTTT

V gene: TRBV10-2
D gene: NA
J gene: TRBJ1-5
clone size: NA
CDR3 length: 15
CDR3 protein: CASSEEHNSNQPQHF
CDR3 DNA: TGCGCCAGCAGTGAGGAACACAATAGCAATCAGCCCCAGCATTTT

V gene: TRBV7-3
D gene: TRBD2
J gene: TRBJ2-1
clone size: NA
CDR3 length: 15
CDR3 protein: CASSPGTSAWGEQFF
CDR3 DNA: TGTGCCAGCAGTCCTGGGACTAGCGCCTGGGGTGAGCAGTTCTTC

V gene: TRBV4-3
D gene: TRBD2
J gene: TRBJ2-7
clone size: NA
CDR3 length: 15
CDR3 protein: CASSQVGTSVNEQYF
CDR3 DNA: TGCGCCAGCAGCCAAGTTGGGACTAGCGTCAACGAGCAGTACTTC

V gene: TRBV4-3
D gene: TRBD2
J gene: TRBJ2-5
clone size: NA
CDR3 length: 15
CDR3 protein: CASRSYRLAGGTQYF
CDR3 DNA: TGCGCCAGCAGATCTTATCGTCTAGCGGGAGGGACCCAGTACTTC

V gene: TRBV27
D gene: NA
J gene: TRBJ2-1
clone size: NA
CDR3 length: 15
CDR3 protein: CASSLQRVGYNEQFF
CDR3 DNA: TGTGCCAGCAGTTTGCAGCGGGTGGGATACAATGAGCAGTTCTTC

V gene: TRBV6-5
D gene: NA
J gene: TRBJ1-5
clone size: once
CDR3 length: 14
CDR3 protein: CASSYSQGNQPQHF
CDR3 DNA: TGTGCCAGCAGTTACTCGCAGGGCAATCAGCCCCAGCATTTT

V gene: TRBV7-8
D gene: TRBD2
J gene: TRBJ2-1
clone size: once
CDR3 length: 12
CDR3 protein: CASSGTSDEQFF
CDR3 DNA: TGTGCCAGCAGCGGGACTAGCGATGAGCAGTTCTTC

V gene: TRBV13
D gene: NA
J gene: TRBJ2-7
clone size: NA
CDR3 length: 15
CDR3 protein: CASSLRGSPPYEQYF
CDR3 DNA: TGTGCCAGCAGCTTACGTGGGAGTCCGCCCTACGAGCAGTACTTC

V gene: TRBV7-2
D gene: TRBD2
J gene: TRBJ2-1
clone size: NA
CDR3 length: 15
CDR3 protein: CASTSGTSGAGEQFF
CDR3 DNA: TGTGCCAGCACGTCCGGGACTAGCGGGGCTGGGGAGCAGTTCTTC

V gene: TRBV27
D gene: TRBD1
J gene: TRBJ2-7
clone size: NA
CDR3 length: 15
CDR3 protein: CASSRLQGAGYEQYF
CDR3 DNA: TGTGCCAGCAGTCGTTTACAGGGGGCTGGGTACGAGCAGTACTTC

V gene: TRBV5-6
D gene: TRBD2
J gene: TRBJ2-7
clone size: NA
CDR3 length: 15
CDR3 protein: CASSIGTSASYEQYF
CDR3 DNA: TGTGCCAGCAGCATAGGGACTAGTGCCTCCTACGAGCAGTACTTC

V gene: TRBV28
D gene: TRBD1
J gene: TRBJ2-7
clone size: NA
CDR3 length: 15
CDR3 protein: CASSGTGTGGREQYF
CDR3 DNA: TGTGCCAGCAGCGGGACCGGGACAGGGGGCCGGGAGCAGTACTTC

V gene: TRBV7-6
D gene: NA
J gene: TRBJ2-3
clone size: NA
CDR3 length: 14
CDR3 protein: CASSFLESRDTQYF
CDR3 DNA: TGTGCCAGCAGCTTTTTGGAGTCGCGGGATACGCAGTATTTT